This T cell receptor (beta chain) stems from a study of T-cell reconstitution after alpha-beta-depleted transplantation in children. Trimming took 1 base from V and 5 from J, leaving 12 bases between them. Germline lookup yields CDR1 SQVTM and CDR2 ANQGSEA. This CDR3 contains 14 residues. This clonotype was found a few times. Construction of the TCRbeta library involved unique molecular identifiers. From the PCR reads, TCRdb called clonotypes with MiXCR, one entry per CDR3 protein. The sample lists some 400,000 distinct CDR3 sequences, about a fifth occurring once. The V and J genes are TRBV29-1 and TRBJ1-5, with a possible D match to TRBD1 (5 bases). This specimen was PBMCs from the stem cell graft donor, taken from the stem cell graft. The sequence derives from a human donor who donated a stem cell graft to a child with acute myeloid leukemia. CDR3 region: CSVEVGAGDQPQHF. In DNA, the CDR3 is TGCAGCGTTGAAGTTGGGGCTGGCGATCAGCCCCAGCATTTT.